This T cell receptor (beta chain) was recorded in a study of T cell responses to AZD1222 COVID-19 vaccine. Notes on the study in general: Regions left unmutated in variants are reportedly the target of nearly half of spike-specific TCRs.

Clones were read by immunoSEQ multiplex PCR, and TCRdb kept only the in-frame ones, dropping some. The table records roughly 50,000 clones, 70% to 80% of them present only once. V was pared by 5 bases and J by 4 bases, with 12 bases between. The CDR3 loop spans 15 amino acids. CDR1 SGHVS and CDR2 FNYEAQ come from the germline V gene. Comment on this clone: Its antigen is not known.

V usage is TRBV7-6 and J usage is TRBJ2-6; D may be TRBD2 (5 bases). The receptor was isolated from an adult in good health. The sample consisted of peripheral blood, taken on day 0 of AZD1222 vaccination. The CDR3 nucleotides are TGTGCCAGCAGCCAAGGACTTATGGGGGCCAACGTCCTGACTTTC. It codes for CASSQGLMGANVLTF. Combining the CDR3 with reference TRBV7-6 and TRBJ2-6 gives the whole variable domain GAGVSQSPRYKVTKRGQDVALRCDPISGHVSLYWYRQALGQGPEFLTYFNYEAQQDKSGLPNDRFSAERPEGSISTLTIQRTEQRDSAMYRCASSQGLMGANVLTFGAGSRLTVL.